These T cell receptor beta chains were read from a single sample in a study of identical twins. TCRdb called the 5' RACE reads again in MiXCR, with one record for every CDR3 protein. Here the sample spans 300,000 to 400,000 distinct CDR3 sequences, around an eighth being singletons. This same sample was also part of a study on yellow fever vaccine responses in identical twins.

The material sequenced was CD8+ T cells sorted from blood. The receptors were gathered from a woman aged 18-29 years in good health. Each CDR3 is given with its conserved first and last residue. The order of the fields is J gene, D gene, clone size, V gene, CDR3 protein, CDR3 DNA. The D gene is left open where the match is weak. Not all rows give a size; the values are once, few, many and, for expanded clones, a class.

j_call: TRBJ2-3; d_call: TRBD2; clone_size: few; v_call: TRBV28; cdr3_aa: CASSPRDYPTDTQYF; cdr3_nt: TGTGCCAGCAGTCCCCGGGACTACCCCACAGATACGCAGTATTTT
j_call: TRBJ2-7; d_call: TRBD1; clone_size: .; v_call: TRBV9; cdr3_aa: CASSVAQGGTYEQYF; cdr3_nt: TGTGCCAGCAGCGTAGCACAGGGGGGTACCTACGAGCAGTACTTC
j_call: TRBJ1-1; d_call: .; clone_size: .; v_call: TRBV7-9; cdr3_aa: CASSLPTNTEAFF; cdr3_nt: TGTGCCAGCAGCTTACCAACGAACACTGAAGCTTTCTTT
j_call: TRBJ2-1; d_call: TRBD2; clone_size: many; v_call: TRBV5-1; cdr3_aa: CASSSSAGGSYNEQFF; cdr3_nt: TGCGCCAGCAGCTCCTCAGCGGGAGGCTCCTACAATGAGCAGTTCTTC
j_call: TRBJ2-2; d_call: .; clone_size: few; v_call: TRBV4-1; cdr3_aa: CASSQDLLTNTGELFF; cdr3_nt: TGCGCCAGCAGCCAAGATCTGTTAACGAACACCGGGGAGCTGTTTTTT
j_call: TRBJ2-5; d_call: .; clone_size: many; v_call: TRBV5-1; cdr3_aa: CASSLQGLGETQYF; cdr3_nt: TGCGCCAGCAGCTTACAGGGTCTGGGGGAGACCCAGTACTTC
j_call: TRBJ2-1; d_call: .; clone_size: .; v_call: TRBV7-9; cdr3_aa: CASFLGGGPYNEQFF; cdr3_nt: TGTGCCAGCTTCCTCGGCGGGGGCCCCTACAATGAGCAGTTCTTC
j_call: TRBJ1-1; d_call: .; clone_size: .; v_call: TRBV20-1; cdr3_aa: CSARDLGDGGTEAFF; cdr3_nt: TGCAGTGCTAGAGATTTGGGGGACGGTGGGACTGAAGCTTTCTTT
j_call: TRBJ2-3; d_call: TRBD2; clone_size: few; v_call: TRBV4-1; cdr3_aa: CASSHGTSGPPDTQYF; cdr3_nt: TGCGCCAGCAGCCACGGGACTAGCGGCCCCCCAGATACGCAGTATTTT
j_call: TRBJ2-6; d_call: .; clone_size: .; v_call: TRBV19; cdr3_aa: CATQGLDRGVSGANVLTF; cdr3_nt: TGTGCCACTCAAGGGTTGGACCGAGGAGTCTCTGGGGCCAACGTCCTGACTTTC
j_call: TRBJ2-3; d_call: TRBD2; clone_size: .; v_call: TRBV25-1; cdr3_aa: CALGIAGERYF; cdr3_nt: TGTGCCCTCGGGATAGCGGGAGAGAGGTATTTT
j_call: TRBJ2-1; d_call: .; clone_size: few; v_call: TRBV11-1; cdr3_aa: CASSVAGLEAYNEQFF; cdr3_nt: TGTGCCAGCAGCGTAGCAGGACTCGAGGCTTACAATGAGCAGTTCTTC
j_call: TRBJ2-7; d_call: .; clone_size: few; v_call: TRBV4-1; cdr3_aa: CASRPLSGENTHEQYF; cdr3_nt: TGCGCCAGCAGACCCCTGTCGGGGGAGAACACCCACGAGCAGTACTTC
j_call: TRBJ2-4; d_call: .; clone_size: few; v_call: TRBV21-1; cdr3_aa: CASSSKGQGRNIQYF; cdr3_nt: TGTGCCAGCAGCTCGAAGGGACAGGGCCGAAACATTCAGTACTTC
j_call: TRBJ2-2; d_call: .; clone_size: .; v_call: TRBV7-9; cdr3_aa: CASSLAKGLNTGELFF; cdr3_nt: TGTGCCAGCAGCTTAGCTAAGGGCTTGAACACCGGGGAGCTGTTTTTT
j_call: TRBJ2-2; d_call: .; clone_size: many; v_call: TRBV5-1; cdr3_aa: CASSWAKASVNTGELFF; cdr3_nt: TGCGCCAGCAGCTGGGCGAAGGCTAGCGTAAACACCGGGGAGCTGTTTTTT
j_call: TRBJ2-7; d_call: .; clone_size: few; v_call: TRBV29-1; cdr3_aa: CSVEDQEGDSYEQYF; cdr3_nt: TGCAGCGTTGAAGATCAAGAGGGGGACTCCTACGAGCAGTACTTC
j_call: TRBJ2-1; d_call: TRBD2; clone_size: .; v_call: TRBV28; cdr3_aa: CASSLFLAGESGQFF; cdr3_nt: TGTGCCAGCAGTTTATTCCTAGCGGGAGAGTCTGGGCAGTTCTTC